Here is one TCR beta chain with its context. This CDR3 is built from 20 residues. Germline CDR1 is MDHEN and CDR2 is SYDVKM. V was pared by 3 bases and J by 5 bases, with 13 bases of the junction left unmatched. This record comes from a study of control samples from healthy donors and cancer patients. Sequencing used immunoSEQ multiplex PCR; TCRdb keeps in-frame clones, though not all of them. The profile shows more than 150,000 clones, 92% of them singletons. This TCR was sampled from a woman in her thirties in good health. The J gene is TRBJ2-2, the V gene TRBV28, with TRBD2 identical over 15 bases. Sequencing was done on a sample of blood. The CDR3: CASSLGGLAGGGSRTGELFF. The CDR3, as DNA: TGTGCCAGCAGTTTGGGTGGACTAGCGGGAGGGGGTTCGCGAACCGGGGAGCTGTTTTTT.